Listed below are T cell receptor beta chains from one sample, sequenced in a study of cytomegalovirus exposure and HLA in healthy donors. This table comes from immunoSEQ multiplex PCR, and its TCRdb copy is limited to in-frame clones, with some not included. The sample yields over 70,000 clones, 70% to 80% seen once. Source material: PBMCs. The receptor source for this set is a woman between 45 and 60 years old in good health and CMV-seropositive. Both conserved end residues are part of each CDR3. The D gene is left open where the match is weak. The size of a clone is reported for some rows only, either as once, few or many, or as a class for expanded clones.

v_gene	d_gene	j_gene	abundance	CDR3nt	CDR3aa
TRBV7-9	.	TRBJ2-3	few	TGTGCCAGCAGCCGGGAAGCTAGCACAGATACGCAGTATTTT	CASSREASTDTQYF
TRBV5-6	.	TRBJ1-4	.	TGTGCCAGCAGCTTGCGGGGGTCCCGGGAACTGTTTTTT	CASSLRGSRELFF
TRBV20-1	TRBD1	TRBJ1-1	.	TGCAGTGCTAGGGGGACAGCCGAAGCTTTCTTT	CSARGTAEAFF
TRBV7-2	.	TRBJ2-7	.	TGTGCCAGCACCTTACAGGGTTTCCCCTACGAGCAGTACTTC	CASTLQGFPYEQYF
TRBV29-1	.	TRBJ2-3	.	TGCAGCGCCTCAGGCCTTTATGTTACGCAGTATTTT	CSASGLYVTQYF
TRBV19	TRBD1	TRBJ1-1	.	TGTGCCAGTGGGGACAGGGCGAACACTGAAGCTTTCTTT	CASGDRANTEAFF
TRBV2	.	TRBJ2-5	.	TGTGCCAGCAGTGCGACATGGTGGAGGGAGACCCAGTACTTC	CASSATWWRETQYF
TRBV29-1	.	TRBJ1-4	.	TGCAGCTTCAATGGAGGGACTAATGAAAAACTGTTTTTT	CSFNGGTNEKLFF
TRBV10-1	.	TRBJ1-2	once	TGCGCCAGCAGTGAGTCTAGGGGCTCTGGCTACACCTTC	CASSESRGSGYTF
TRBV10-3	TRBD1	TRBJ2-1	.	TGTGCCATCAGCGGACAGGAATCCTACAATGAGCAGTTCTTC	CAISGQESYNEQFF
TRBV25-1	TRBD2	TRBJ2-1	.	TGTGCCAGCAGTGGCTTAGGGACTAGCGGGAGGAATGAGCAGTTCTTC	CASSGLGTSGRNEQFF
TRBV4-2	TRBD2	TRBJ2-3	.	TGTGCCAGCAGCCACCCCTTAGCGGGAGTAACAGATACGCAGTATTTT	CASSHPLAGVTDTQYF
TRBV6-6	TRBD1	TRBJ2-5	.	TGTGCCAGCAGTTACTCGGACAGGGGTTTTGAGACCCAGTACTTC	CASSYSDRGFETQYF
TRBV6-1	TRBD1	TRBJ1-2	.	TGTGCCAGCAGCCGACAGGGGAACTATGGCTACACCTTC	CASSRQGNYGYTF
TRBV11-2	TRBD2	TRBJ2-7	once	TGTGCCAGCAGCTTAGATCGGGGGGGCGAGCAGTACTTC	CASSLDRGGEQYF
TRBV11-2	TRBD1	TRBJ2-7	.	TGTGCCAGCAGCTTATCAGGGGGCGAGCAGTACTTC	CASSLSGGEQYF
TRBV27	.	TRBJ1-2	.	TGTGCCAGCAGTTCACAGGGAAGTATCGATGGCTACACCTTC	CASSSQGSIDGYTF
TRBV27	.	TRBJ2-3	once	TGTGCCAGCAGTTTGAGCTCCAGGTTCACAGATACGCAGTATTTT	CASSLSSRFTDTQYF
TRBV10-3	.	TRBJ1-2	.	TGTGCCATCAGGGGGGGGGAGGGCAGGAACTATGGCTACACCTTC	CAIRGGEGRNYGYTF
TRBV7-3	TRBD1	TRBJ2-7	.	TGTGCCAGCAGCCTTGGGACAGGAGCCTACGAGCAGTACTTC	CASSLGTGAYEQYF
TRBV30	.	TRBJ1-2	.	TGTGCCCTCCACCGGGACACAATTGACGGCTACACCTTC	CALHRDTIDGYTF
TRBV6-4	TRBD1	TRBJ1-2	.	TGTGCCAGCAGTGCCTATCAGGGGGATAACTATGGCTACACCTTC	CASSAYQGDNYGYTF
TRBV5-1	TRBD1	TRBJ1-3	once	TGCGCCAGCAGCCCGACGGGGTCGGGACAGGGAAACACCATATATTTT	CASSPTGSGQGNTIYF
TRBV14	.	TRBJ1-6	.	TGTGCCAGCAGCCAAGGAGGTGGCAGGGGTGGCTATAATTCACCCCTCCACTTT	CASSQGGGRGGYNSPLHF
TRBV11-2	.	TRBJ1-2	.	TGTGCCAGCAGCCCATGGGGAGACTATGGCTACACCTTC	CASSPWGDYGYTF
TRBV5-8	.	TRBJ1-1	.	TGTGCCAGCAGCCCGCGGGGGGCCACTGAAGCTTTCTTT	CASSPRGATEAFF
TRBV30	.	TRBJ1-2	.	TGTGCCTGGAAAAGCGGGGGAGGGCCTACCTATGGCTACACCTTC	CAWKSGGGPTYGYTF
TRBV14	.	TRBJ2-3	.	TGTGCCAGCAGCCAAGACAGGGCTGGTACGCAGTATTTT	CASSQDRAGTQYF
TRBV7-2	TRBD2	TRBJ2-5	.	TGTGCCAGCAGCTACGGGACTAGTTTAGAGACCCAGTACTTC	CASSYGTSLETQYF
TRBV19	.	TRBJ1-4	.	TGTGCCAGTAGTCTGGTAGGAGGGGCGGGAGAAAAACTGTTTTTT	CASSLVGGAGEKLFF
TRBV5-1	TRBD1	TRBJ1-1	.	TGCGCCAGCAGCCCACCTGGGACAGTGAACACTGAAGCTTTCTTT	CASSPPGTVNTEAFF
TRBV4-2	.	TRBJ1-5	.	TGTGCCAGCAGCCAAGACGGCGGAACCAATCAGCCCCAGCATTTT	CASSQDGGTNQPQHF
TRBV9	TRBD1	TRBJ2-7	.	TGTGCCAGCAGCGCCTCCTGGGGACAGACCTACGAGCAGTACTTC	CASSASWGQTYEQYF
TRBV9	TRBD1	TRBJ2-3	.	TGTGCCAGCAGCTTCGGACCGGGACAGAGCACAGATACGCAGTATTTT	CASSFGPGQSTDTQYF
TRBV5-4	TRBD1	TRBJ1-2	.	TGTGCCAGCAGCTTGGAGGGGACAGGGACCTATGGCTACACCTTC	CASSLEGTGTYGYTF
TRBV16	.	TRBJ2-5	.	TGTGCCAGCAGCCCCGCTGCGGGGCCGGGAGAGACCCAGTACTTC	CASSPAAGPGETQYF
TRBV11-1	.	TRBJ2-5	.	TGTGCCAGCAGCCGAAAAGTAGACAGTTTGAAAGAGACCCAGTACTTC	CASSRKVDSLKETQYF
TRBV5-1	.	TRBJ2-5	.	TGCGCCAGCAGCCGCCGACAGGCGTTCGACCAAGAGACCCAGTACTTC	CASSRRQAFDQETQYF
TRBV12-5	.	TRBJ1-2	.	TGTGCTAGTGGTTTTCGACAGACCAGCCAACGAGGCTATGGCTACACCTTC	CASGFRQTSQRGYGYTF
TRBV5-1	TRBD1	TRBJ1-2	few	TGCGCCAGCAGCTTGGGACAGGGCAATGGCTACACCTTC	CASSLGQGNGYTF
TRBV6-1	TRBD1	TRBJ1-2	.	TGTGCCAGCAGGGGGACCAGGGACAGCTATGGCTACACCTTC	CASRGTRDSYGYTF
TRBV6-1	TRBD2	TRBJ2-1	.	TGTGCCAGCAGCGAAAGTGTGGCGGGGGGGCGCACCTACAATGAGCAGTTCTTC	CASSESVAGGRTYNEQFF
TRBV27	TRBD1	TRBJ2-5	.	TGTGCCAGCAGTTCACAGGGGTCCCAAGAGACCCAGTACTTC	CASSSQGSQETQYF